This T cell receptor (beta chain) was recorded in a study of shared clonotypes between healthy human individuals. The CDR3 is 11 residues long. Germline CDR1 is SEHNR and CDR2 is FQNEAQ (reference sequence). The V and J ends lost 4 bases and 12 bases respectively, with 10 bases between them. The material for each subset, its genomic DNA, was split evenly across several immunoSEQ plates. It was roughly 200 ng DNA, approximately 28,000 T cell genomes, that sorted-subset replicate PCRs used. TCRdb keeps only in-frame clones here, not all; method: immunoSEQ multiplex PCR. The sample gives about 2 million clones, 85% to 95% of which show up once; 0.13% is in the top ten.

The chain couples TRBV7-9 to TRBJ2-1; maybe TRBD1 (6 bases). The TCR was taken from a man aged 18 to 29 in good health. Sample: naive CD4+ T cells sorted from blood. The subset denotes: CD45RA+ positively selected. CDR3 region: CASSSQGSQFF. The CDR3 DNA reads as TGTGCCAGCAGCTCACAGGGTTCGCAGTTCTTC.